These 22 T cell receptor beta chains share one sample of origin, sequenced in a study of cytomegalovirus exposure and HLA in healthy donors (dated by TCRdb to about 2017). The method behind the library was the immunoSEQ multiplex PCR assay. The table was pulled from immuneACCESS by TCRdb, which kept in-frame rearrangements only. Such tables lose some clones; where checked, under half of the loss comes from unresolved V genes, and the rest has no known cause. The sample contains 120,000 or so clones, approximately 90% of them found a single time. 1.4% of the sample rests with the top ten. Sequencing was done on a sample of PBMCs. The receptors here all came from a woman aged 30 to 39 in good health and CMV-seropositive.

V gene TRBV7-9 combines with J gene TRBJ2-2, with a weak D call TRBD2 (6 bases). V lost 5 bases, J lost 2 bases, and 15 bases lay in between. CDR3 length equals 16 residues. The germline V gene has CDR1 SEHNR and CDR2 FQNEAQ (reference sequence). The CDR3 DNA sequence: TGTGCCAGCAGCAAAGTATCCGGGAGTAACACCGGGGAGCTGTTTTTT. Protein product: CASSKVSGSNTGELFF.

CDR3 DNA sequence: TGTGCCAGCAGACTAGGGGGAGATACGCAGTATTTT. This sequence encodes CASRLGGDTQYF. J is TRBJ2-3 and V is TRBV28, with D perhaps TRBD1 (6 bases). Germline-derived CDR1 and CDR2 are MDHEN and SYDVKM. V shed 6 bases and J shed 5 bases, with 9 bases lying between them. CDR3 length equals 12 residues.

The rearrangement links TRBV10-2 to TRBJ2-3; 9 bases align to TRBD2. The germline V gene encodes CDR1 WSHSY and CDR2 SAAADI. J lost 0 bases, V lost 6 bases, and 4 bases had no gene match. CDR3 length: 15 amino acids. The CDR3 sequence is CASSLTSGSTDTQYF. In nucleotides, the CDR3 is TGCGCCAGCAGCTTGACTAGCGGAAGCACAGATACGCAGTATTTT.

On this clone: Other DNA sequences in this sample translate to the same CDR3. The gene calls are TRBV27 and TRBJ1-5; no reliable D call. The germline V and J ends were trimmed by 2 bases and 2 bases, with 4 bases remaining between them. Germline values: CDR1 MNHEY, CDR2 SMNVEV (reference sequence). The CDR3 contains 13 residues. CDR3 sequence: CASSLRGNQPQHF. CDR3 coding DNA: TGTGCCAGCAGTTTAAGAGGCAATCAGCCCCAGCATTTT.

This chain uses TRBV5-1 with TRBJ1-1; D not resolved. Deletions cut 1 base from V and 6 bases from J, with 16 bases between. The CDR3 is 15 residues long. Germline V gene lookup returns CDR1 SGHRS and CDR2 YFSETQ. The CDR3 DNA reads TGCGCCAGCAGCTTGCAACCGGGCCTCGGGGCTGAAGCTTTCTTT. Protein sequence: CASSLQPGLGAEAFF.

J is TRBJ2-1 and V is TRBV27; tentatively, D is TRBD1 (7 bases). This CDR3 region has 18 residues. V dropped 5 bases and J dropped 7 bases, with 27 bases sitting between them. In germline, CDR1 is MNHEY, CDR2 SMNVEV (reference sequence). CDR3: CASSRGIRRDRGRNEQFF. The CDR3 DNA is TGTGCCAGCAGTAGGGGGATAAGGCGGGACAGAGGTAGGAATGAGCAGTTCTTC.

The chain has TRBV19 and TRBJ1-5, with D possibly matching TRBD1 (6 bases). V was pared by 5 bases and J by 0 bases, with 8 bases between. The CDR3 sequence is 14 residues long. The germline gives CDR1 LNHDA, CDR2 SQIVND (reference sequence). This chain's CDR3 is CASSLRGSNQPQHF. CDR3 bases: TGTGCCAGTAGTCTCAGGGGTAGCAATCAGCCCCAGCATTTT. Drawing the rest from reference TRBV19 and TRBJ1-5, the complete variable domain is DGGITQSPKYLFRKEGQNVTLSCEQNLNHDAMYWYRQDPGQGLRLIYYSQIVNDFQKGDIAEGYSVSREKKESFPLTVTSAQKNPTAFYLCASSLRGSNQPQHFGDGTRLSIL.

CDR3 coding DNA: TGCGCATCCAGGGGGCATCACACCGGGGAGCTGTTTTTT. This translates into CASRGHHTGELFF. This chain joins TRBV5-1 and TRBJ2-2; 8 nucleotides line up with TRBD1. Germline V CDR1 and CDR2: SGHRS, YFSETQ. This CDR3 is built from 13 residues. Together with reference TRBV5-1 and TRBJ2-2, the CDR3 gives the full variable domain: KAGVTQTPRYLIKTRGQQVTLSCSPISGHRSVSWYQQTPGQGLQFLFEYFSETQRNKGNFPGRFSGRQFSNSRSEMNVSTLELGDSALYLCASRGHHTGELFFGEGSRLTVL.

J is TRBJ2-3 and V is TRBV6-5; perhaps TRBD1 as D (5 bases). From germline, CDR1 is MNHEY and CDR2 SVGAGI. The CDR3 runs 15 residues. V lost 3 bases and J lost 4, with 14 bases in between. CDR3 sequence: CASSYGTGVSDTQYF. In nucleotides, the CDR3 is TGTGCCAGCAGTTATGGAACAGGCGTCTCAGATACGCAGTATTTT.

The chain employs TRBV18 and TRBJ1-6; D not certain. Trimming took 2 bases from V and 8 from J, leaving 13 bases between them. The V gene's germline CDR1 is KGHSH and CDR2 LQKENI. This CDR3 spans 15 amino acids. The DNA for the CDR3 is TGTGCCAGCTCACCATATACATCAGTCGATTCACCCCTCCACTTT. Translated: CASSPYTSVDSPLHF.

The V gene is TRBV5-4, the J gene TRBJ1-1, with D hard to call. CDR1 is SGHNT, CDR2 YYREEE, per germline (reference sequence). V was shortened by 6 bases and J by 4 bases, with 13 bases between the two germline ends. The length of the CDR3 is 13 residues. CDR3 nucleotide sequence: TGTGCCAGCACCTCCCCCGGTACCACTGAAGCTTTCTTT. This translates into CASTSPGTTEAFF.

The CDR3 DNA reads TGTGCCAGCAGCTTGGGTCCCCTGCCGGGAAAGAACTACGAGCAGTACTTC. It translates to CASSLGPLPGKNYEQYF. V gene TRBV5-4 combines with J gene TRBJ2-7; weak D call: TRBD2 (5 bases). V shed 0 bases and J shed 3 bases, with 19 bases lying between them. This CDR3 region has 17 residues. Germline CDR1 reads SGHNT; CDR2 reads YYREEE (reference sequence).

This clone was observed a single time. This chain uses TRBV9 with TRBJ2-1; 8 bases line up with TRBD2. V trimming: 4 bases; J trimming: 3 bases; junction bases outside the gene matches: 6. Germline lookup yields CDR1 SGDLS and CDR2 YYNGEE. The CDR3 runs to 15 residues. The CDR3 bases are TGTGCCAGCAGCTCCAGCGGGAGTTTCTACAATGAGCAGTTCTTC. This codes for CASSSSGSFYNEQFF. Filled out from reference TRBV9 and TRBJ2-1, the complete variable domain reads DSGVTQTPKHLITATGQRVTLRCSPRSGDLSVYWYQQSLDQGLQFLIQYYNGEERAKGNILERFSAQQFPDLHSELNLSSLELGDSALYFCASSSSGSFYNEQFFGPGTRLTVL.

The chain has TRBV7-9 and TRBJ2-5; no firm D call. With 5 bases removed from V and 4 bases from J, the gap between germline ends came to 11 bases. CDR1 and CDR2 from the germline V gene are SEHNR and FQNEAQ (reference sequence). The CDR3 is 13 residues long. The chain's CDR3 is CASSPARGETQYF. The CDR3 region has the DNA TGTGCCAGCAGCCCCGCTAGAGGAGAGACCCAGTACTTC. The full variable domain, in which reference TRBV7-9 and TRBJ2-5 provide the parts outside the CDR3, is DTGVSQNPRHKITKRGQNVTFRCDPISEHNRLYWYRQTLGQGPEFLTYFQNEAQLEKSRLLSDRFSAERPKGSFSTLEIQRTEQGDSAMYLCASSPARGETQYFGPGTRLLVL.

V is TRBV5-1 and J is TRBJ2-1, with 15 bases aligning to TRBD2. With 3 bases clipped from V and 5 bases from J, the junction kept 6 bases outside the gene matches. This CDR3 region has 17 residues. Germline values: CDR1 SGHRS, CDR2 YFSETQ. The chain's CDR3 is CASSSGLAGGLNNEQFF. The CDR3 coding sequence is TGCGCCAGCAGCTCGGGACTAGCGGGAGGCCTTAACAATGAGCAGTTCTTC. Combining the CDR3 with reference TRBV5-1 and TRBJ2-1 gives the whole variable domain KAGVTQTPRYLIKTRGQQVTLSCSPISGHRSVSWYQQTPGQGLQFLFEYFSETQRNKGNFPGRFSGRQFSNSRSEMNVSTLELGDSALYLCASSSGLAGGLNNEQFFGPGTRLTVL.

The chain recombines TRBV5-8 with TRBJ2-7; unclear D gene. The CDR3 extends over 15 amino acids. Trimming took 4 bases from V and 3 from J, leaving 17 bases between them. From germline, CDR1 is SGHTS and CDR2 YDEGEE. The CDR3 DNA sequence: TGTGCCAGCAGCACCCGACTCACTTCAAACTACGAGCAGTACTTC. Its protein is CASSTRLTSNYEQYF.

The genes are TRBV6-5 and TRBJ1-4, with D tentatively TRBD1 (5 bases). This CDR3 spans 13 amino acids. Germline V gene lookup returns CDR1 MNHEY and CDR2 SVGAGI. Trimming took 6 bases from V and 5 from J, leaving 10 bases between them. CDR3 in amino acids: CASRRTLNEKLFF. The CDR3 DNA reads as TGTGCCAGCAGGAGGACATTAAATGAAAAACTGTTTTTT.

This chain connects TRBV6-1 to TRBJ1-2; D unresolved. The CDR3 extends over 12 amino acids. Germline V gene sequence: CDR1 MNHNS, CDR2 SASEGT. With 4 bases removed from V and 6 bases from J, the gap between germline ends came to 9 bases. The CDR3 bases are TGTGCCAGCAGTGCCCGGGTAGATGGCTACACCTTC. Residues: CASSARVDGYTF.

The V and J genes are TRBV2 and TRBJ1-1; no reliable D call. Germline V lookup: CDR1 SNHLY, CDR2 FYNNEI. V was shortened by 6 bases and J by 1 base, with 9 bases between the two germline ends. The CDR3 length is 13 residues. This chain's CDR3 is CASSTSRNTEAFF. The DNA for the CDR3 is TGTGCCAGCAGCACGAGTCGGAACACTGAAGCTTTCTTT.

The V call is TRBV7-9, the J call TRBJ2-7; 9 nucleotides match TRBD1. The CDR3 is 13 residues long. CDR1 and CDR2 (germline): SEHNR, FQNEAQ (reference sequence). V lost 3 bases and J lost 3; bases outside the gene matches: 0. The DNA of the CDR3 is TGTGCCAGCAGCTTGACAGGGGGCTACGAGCAGTACTTC. Protein: CASSLTGGYEQYF.

The chain is built from TRBV9 and TRBJ2-5, with D hard to call. In germline, CDR1 is SGDLS, CDR2 YYNGEE. The CDR3 is made up of 12 amino acids. V was clipped by 3 bases and J by 5 bases, with 8 bases between them. As DNA, the CDR3 is TGTGCCAGCAGCGGTGAGGAGGAGACCCAGTACTTC. Its translation: CASSGEEETQYF.

This clone appeared once. The chain carries TRBV4-2 and TRBJ2-1; 9 positions match TRBD1. V trimming: 3 bases; J trimming: 4 bases; junction bases outside the gene matches: 4. CDR1 LGHNA and CDR2 YNFKEQ come from the germline V gene. CDR3 length: 15 amino acids. CDR3 protein: CASSHGTGLYNEQFF. CDR3 sequence (DNA): TGTGCCAGCAGCCATGGGACAGGGCTATACAATGAGCAGTTCTTC.